This T cell receptor (beta chain) came from a study of early T cells in non-severe SARS-CoV-2 infection. This clonotype has just a few counts. MiXCR, applied by TCRdb to the 5' RACE reads, yields one record per CDR3 protein. The sample carries about 64,000 distinct CDR3 sequences, around 13% recorded once. Trimming left V 2 bases short and J 3 bases short, with 11 bases between. Germline CDR1 MNHNS, CDR2 SASEGT. CDR3 length equals 15 residues. This TCR came from an adult who was a healthcare worker with PCR-confirmed SARS-CoV-2 infection or an uninfected control (not recorded which). The chain combines TRBV6-1 with TRBJ2-1; maybe TRBD2 (5 bases). Sequenced input: whole blood. The CDR3 DNA sequence: TGTGCCAGCAGTGAAAGGAGGATTGACTACAATGAGCAGTTCTTC. This translates into CASSERRIDYNEQFF.